This TCR beta chain was found in a study of CD8+CD57+ T cells in acquired aplastic anemia. Germline loops: CDR1 SGHVS, CDR2 FNYEAQ. V gave up 0 bases and J gave up 6 bases, with 8 bases separating them. This CDR3 is built from 13 residues. TCR beta VDJ and CDR3 were profiled, and genomic DNA was the template. One entry per CDR3 protein results from TCRdb running MiXCR on the reads. The sample holds hundreds of thousands of distinct CDR3 sequences, 55% to 70% seen once. This clonotype was obtained from a human donor in good health, serving as a control. Material: sorted CD4+, CD8+, or CD8+CD57+ T cells (not recorded which) from PBMCs. The chain employs TRBV7-6 and TRBJ1-1; D is undetermined. The CDR3 DNA follows: TGTGCCAGCAGCTTAGCGGGGAGGGCTGAAGCTTTCTTT. Translation gives CASSLAGRAEAFF.